Listed below are T cell receptor beta chains from one sample, sequenced in a study of technical replicates of blood from several donors. The repertoire was sequenced with immunoSEQ multiplex PCR; TCRdb's copy has only in-frame clones and lacks some. The data contain around 72,000 clones, approximately 90% of them singletons. Source material: PBMCs. The source is a human donor in good health. Some clones in this sample may be carry-over from other donors' samples. Each CDR3 is given with its conserved first and last residue. The D gene is left open where the match is weak. Where a row states a size, it is once, few, many or the class of an expanded clone; other rows omit it.

.,.,TRBV14,TRBJ2-2,TGTGCCAGCAGCCAACAGAGCGCCGGGGAGCTGTTTTTT,CASSQQSAGELFF
TRBD1,.,TRBV27,TRBJ1-2,TGTGCCAGCGTTAGACAGGGGGCTGGCTACACCTTC,CASVRQGAGYTF
.,.,TRBV6-5,TRBJ1-2,TGTGCCAGCAGACCAACGGTAAACTATGGCTACACCTTC,CASRPTVNYGYTF
.,.,TRBV7-2,TRBJ2-7,TGTGCCAGCAGCTTAGCCTCCGGCTCCTACGAGCAGTACTTC,CASSLASGSYEQYF
TRBD1,.,TRBV4-1,TRBJ1-2,TGCGCCAGCAGCCAAGAGTGGGACAGGGGGGTTTTCTATGGCTACACCTTC,CASSQEWDRGVFYGYTF
.,.,TRBV6-5,TRBJ1-2,TGTGCCAGCAGTCACTTTCAGATGGGGAGTTATGGCTACACCTTC,CASSHFQMGSYGYTF
TRBD1,.,TRBV10-2,TRBJ2-7,TGCGCCAGCAGCCGGGACAGGGGGTCCTACGAGCAGTACTTC,CASSRDRGSYEQYF
TRBD2,once,TRBV27,TRBJ2-1,TGTGCCAGCAGAAGCGGGAGCGAAACCTACAATGAGCAGTTCTTC,CASRSGSETYNEQFF
TRBD1,.,TRBV6-1,TRBJ1-1,TGTGCCAGCAGTGCAGGACAGGTTTCGAACACTGAAGCTTTCTTT,CASSAGQVSNTEAFF
.,.,TRBV7-6,TRBJ1-4,TGTGCCAGCAGCCCTAAGGGGCTTGTGGAAAAACTGTTTTTT,CASSPKGLVEKLFF
.,.,TRBV9,TRBJ1-2,TGTGCCAGCAGCGTAGACCCCCTCCGGGGCTACACCTTC,CASSVDPLRGYTF
TRBD1,.,TRBV7-9,TRBJ1-1,TGTGCCAGCAGCTCCGGTGTCCGGGACAGGGGATTGTATGCTTTCTTT,CASSSGVRDRGLYAFF
.,few,TRBV9,TRBJ1-2,TGTGCCAGCAGCGTAGGTGCAGGAACTAACTATGGCTACACCTTC,CASSVGAGTNYGYTF
.,.,TRBV10-1,TRBJ2-7,TGCGCCAGCAGTGAAAAGACTAATCGCTGCGAGCAGTACTTC,CASSEKTNRCEQYF
.,.,TRBV6-5,TRBJ2-5,TGTGCCAGCAGTTATTCATTCAGGACACAAGAGACCCAGTACTTC,CASSYSFRTQETQYF
TRBD2,.,TRBV5-5,TRBJ2-2,TGTGCCAGCGCAGGGACTAGCGGGAGAGGGGAGCTGTTTTTT,CASAGTSGRGELFF
TRBD1,.,TRBV10-3,TRBJ1-6,TGTGCCATCAGTGAACAGGGGGGTAATTCACCCCTCCACTTT,CAISEQGGNSPLHF